This T cell receptor beta chain emerged from a study of CD8 T cells in ankylosing spondylitis. Overall study results and limits: A TCR beta motif of fewer than ten highly homologous variants appeared characteristic of ankylosing spondylitis blood.

CDR3 length: 17 residues. Germline assignment: CDR1 SGHVS and CDR2 FQNEAQ. The V gene lost 5 bases and the J gene lost 1 base, with 20 bases spanning the gap. Quantitative 5'-RACE with molecular barcodes produced the TCR beta libraries. TCRdb reprocessed the 5' RACE reads via MiXCR and lists one record per CDR3 protein. Of 200,000 to 250,000 distinct CDR3 sequences in the sample, roughly a tenth were seen once. This clonotype was picked up many times. What it recognizes is unknown. Sequenced sample: blood, either unsorted or a sorted T cell fraction (not recorded which). This sequence was found in a male donor with ankylosing spondylitis or in good health (not recorded which). The chain has TRBV7-8 and TRBJ1-2; D gene uncertain. The chain's CDR3 is CASSHEPLANLNYGYTF. The CDR3 nucleotides read TGTGCCAGCAGCCATGAACCCCTCGCTAACCTTAACTATGGCTACACCTTC.